This T cell receptor (beta chain) appears in the sequencing data of a study of blood T cell repertoires in COVID-19. Study as a whole: Sites across the United States, Italy and Spain contributed samples from acute and convalescent COVID-19. T cells, B-cell-depleted T cells, or PBMCs provided the cDNA or gDNA that served as material.

As handled by the study authors: Reference gene primers were amplified, and this amplification served to estimate nucleated cell counts. Produced via immunoSEQ multiplex PCR; TCRdb's table is partial and in-frame only. Clone size and V and J calls were adopted from that table, with D and trimming inferred from the DNA. In the table there are roughly 140,000 clones, 85% to 90% of which are singletons. The source material was peripheral blood. The TCR was taken from a woman older than 75 with acute or convalescent COVID-19.

The CDR3 protein is CASSLVSGYSNQPQHF. CDR3 sequence (DNA): TGTGCCAGCAGCTTAGTCTCAGGATATAGCAATCAGCCCCAGCATTTT. The chain links TRBV7-6 to TRBJ1-5; D ambiguous. Germline loops: CDR1 SGHVS, CDR2 FNYEAQ. The CDR3 contains 16 residues. V was clipped by 1 base and J by 0 bases, with 10 bases between them.